One sample yielded the 12 T cell receptor beta chains listed below, sequenced in a study of beta chain features in type 1 diabetes. General study points: TCRB CDR3s were moderately but significantly shorter in Type 1 diabetes patients in all four CD4+ subsets.

Antigen specificity for these receptors is unknown. Every isolated RNA sample was fully reverse transcribed, so sequencing captured expressed TCRB transcripts. Method: immunoSEQ multiplex PCR; TCRdb's copy keeps in-frame clones and lacks some. The sample holds about 240,000 clones, approximately 15% seen once. The sequenced sample consisted of naive CD4+ T cells from blood. These receptors were collected from a man aged 25-45 years with type 1 diabetes.

This clone showed up just a few times. The chain carries TRBV7-9 and TRBJ2-5, with D possibly matching TRBD1 (6 bases). The CDR3 length is 14 residues. V was cut by 5 bases and J by 2 bases, with 12 bases left in between. The germline V gene has CDR1 SEHNR and CDR2 FQNEAQ (reference sequence). The CDR3 reads CASSPWTVQETQYF. DNA for the CDR3: TGTGCCAGCAGCCCGTGGACAGTACAAGAGACCCAGTACTTC.

The V call is TRBV5-8, the J call TRBJ2-1, with D tentatively TRBD1 (6 bases). Germline CDR1 is SGHTS and CDR2 is YDEGEE. V lost 2 bases and J 5 bases, leaving 14 bases between the germline ends. CDR3 length: 15 residues. The CDR3 bases are TGTGCCAGCAGCTTTCGTTTACAGGGAAACAATGAGCAGTTCTTC. Its protein is CASSFRLQGNNEQFF.

This clone turned up a few times. The chain carries TRBV7-9 and TRBJ1-1; D is uncertain. Germline V gene sequence: CDR1 SEHNR, CDR2 FQNEAQ (reference sequence). V lost 1 base, J lost 8 bases, and 11 bases lay in between. The CDR3 loop spans 13 amino acids. The DNA of the CDR3 is TGTGCCAGCAGCTTAGGATGGGCGGGGGAAGCTTTCTTT. Its protein product is CASSLGWAGEAFF.

This clone was counted between two and nine times. The sample contains more than one DNA sequence encoding this CDR3. The chain is built from TRBV19 and TRBJ2-3; possibly TRBD1 for D (5 bases). V was shortened by 2 bases and J by 4 bases, with 7 bases between the two germline ends. The CDR3 spans 13 residues. Germline lookup yields CDR1 LNHDA and CDR2 SQIVND (reference sequence). The CDR3 region has the DNA TGTGCCAGTAGTATACAGGGTGCAGATACGCAGTATTTT. The encoded protein is CASSIQGADTQYF.

The V gene is TRBV7-9, the J gene TRBJ2-4, with 12 bases identical to TRBD2. Germline V lookup: CDR1 SEHNR, CDR2 FQNEAQ (reference sequence). V was pared by 1 base and J by 8 bases, with 6 bases of the junction left unmatched. The CDR3 extends over 16 amino acids. The CDR3 nucleotides are TGTGCCAGCAGCTTAGGTCTAGCGGGAGGGCCGGACATTCAGTACTTC. Translation: CASSLGLAGGPDIQYF.

The chain combines TRBV30 with TRBJ1-1; perhaps TRBD1 as D (6 bases). Germline V lookup: CDR1 GTSNPN, CDR2 SVGIG (reference sequence). CDR3 length equals 14 residues. The V end was cut by 5 bases, the J end by 1 base, with 14 bases between. CDR3 DNA sequence: TGTGCCTGGGGAATAGGGGGGGGGAACACTGAAGCTTTCTTT. As protein: CAWGIGGGNTEAFF.

This clone was found once. V is TRBV2 and J is TRBJ2-7, with 7 bases lining up with TRBD2. The CDR3 is 14 residues long. The V gene's germline CDR1 is SNHLY and CDR2 FYNNEI. Trimming removed 5 bases from V and 5 bases from J; junction bases left unmatched: 9. Here the CDR3 DNA reads TGTGCCAGCAGTTCTGGGAGGGAGAGCCACGAGCAGTACTTC. Protein product: CASSSGRESHEQYF.

This chain joins TRBV9 and TRBJ1-1, with D possibly matching TRBD1 (5 bases). The length of the CDR3 is 14 residues. The V end lost 4 bases, the J end lost 4 bases, and 14 bases lay between the germline ends. In germline, CDR1 is SGDLS, CDR2 YYNGEE. The CDR3 reads CASSSKDGATEAFF. CDR3 coding DNA: TGTGCCAGCAGCTCCAAGGATGGGGCCACTGAAGCTTTCTTT.

The gene calls are TRBV7-2 and TRBJ1-1; 8 nucleotides align to TRBD1. J gave up 8 bases and V 6 bases, and 8 bases lay outside the gene matches. CDR3 length equals 13 residues. Per germline, CDR1 SGHTA and CDR2 FQGNSA. CDR3 sequence: CASSSNWDREAFF. CDR3 DNA: TGTGCCAGCAGTTCGAATTGGGACAGGGAAGCTTTCTTT. Combining the CDR3 with reference TRBV7-2 and TRBJ1-1 gives the whole variable domain GAGVSQSPSNKVTEKGKDVELRCDPISGHTALYWYRQSLGQGLEFLIYFQGNSAPDKSGLPSDRFSAERTGGSVSTLTIQRTQQEDSAVYLCASSSNWDREAFFGQGTRLTVV.

This clone was seen a handful of times. The rearrangement joins TRBV5-6 to TRBJ2-4, with 9 bases that match TRBD1. Germline CDR1 and CDR2: SGHDT and YYEEEE. This CDR3 has 15 amino acids. Germline trimming cut 5 bases from V and 10 bases from J; bases unmatched to any gene: 13. CDR3 coding DNA: TGTGCCAGCAGTGGAAAAGGACAGGGGTTGCGGATTCAGTACTTC. This sequence encodes CASSGKGQGLRIQYF.

This chain joins TRBV5-1 and TRBJ1-1; TRBD1 might be the D (5 bases). This CDR3 region has 14 residues. V dropped 3 bases and J dropped 10 bases, with 19 bases sitting between them. From germline, CDR1 is SGHRS and CDR2 YFSETQ. The CDR3 spells CASSSGDGGVSAFF. The CDR3 nucleotides read TGCGCCAGCAGCTCTGGGGACGGGGGGGTGTCAGCTTTCTTT.

The rearrangement joins TRBV6-1 to TRBJ1-5; TRBD1 matches at 9 bases. CDR1 and CDR2 (germline): MNHNS, SASEGT. The V segment lost 4 bases and the J segment 4 bases; nucleotides outside the gene matches: 8. CDR3 length: 16 amino acids. The CDR3 region has the DNA TGTGCCAGCAGTGCTTTTAGAGGGACAGGGAATCAGCCCCAGCATTTT. Amino acid sequence: CASSAFRGTGNQPQHF.